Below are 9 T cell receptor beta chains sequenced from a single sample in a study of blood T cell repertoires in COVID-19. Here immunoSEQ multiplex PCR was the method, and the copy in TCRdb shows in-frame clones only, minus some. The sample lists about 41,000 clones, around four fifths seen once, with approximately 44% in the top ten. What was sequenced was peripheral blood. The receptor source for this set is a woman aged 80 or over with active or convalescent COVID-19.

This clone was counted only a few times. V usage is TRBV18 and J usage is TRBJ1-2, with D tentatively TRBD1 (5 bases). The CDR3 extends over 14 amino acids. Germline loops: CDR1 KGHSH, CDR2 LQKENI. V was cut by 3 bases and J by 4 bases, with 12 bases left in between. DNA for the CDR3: TGTGCCAGCTCACCTCCGGGGGGACCCTATGGCTACACCTTC. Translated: CASSPPGGPYGYTF.

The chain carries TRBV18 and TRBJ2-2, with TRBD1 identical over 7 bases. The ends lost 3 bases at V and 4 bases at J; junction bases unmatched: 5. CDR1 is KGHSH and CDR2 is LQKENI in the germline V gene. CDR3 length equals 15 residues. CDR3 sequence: CASSPGTVLTGELFF. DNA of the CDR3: TGTGCCAGCTCACCGGGGACAGTCCTCACCGGGGAGCTGTTTTTT. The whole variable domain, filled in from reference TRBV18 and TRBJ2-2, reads NAGVMQNPRHLVRRRGQEARLRCSPMKGHSHVYWYRQLPEEGLKFMVYLQKENIIDESGMPKERFSAEFPKEGPSILRIQQVVRGDSAAYFCASSPGTVLTGELFFGEGSRLTVL.

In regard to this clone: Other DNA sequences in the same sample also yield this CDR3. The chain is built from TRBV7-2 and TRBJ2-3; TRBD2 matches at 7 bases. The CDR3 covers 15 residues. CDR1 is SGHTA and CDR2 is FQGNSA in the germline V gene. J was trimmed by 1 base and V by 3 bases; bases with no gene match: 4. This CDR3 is CASSLGLAGTDTQYF. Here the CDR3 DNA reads TGTGCCAGCAGCTTGGGCCTAGCGGGCACAGATACGCAGTATTTT.

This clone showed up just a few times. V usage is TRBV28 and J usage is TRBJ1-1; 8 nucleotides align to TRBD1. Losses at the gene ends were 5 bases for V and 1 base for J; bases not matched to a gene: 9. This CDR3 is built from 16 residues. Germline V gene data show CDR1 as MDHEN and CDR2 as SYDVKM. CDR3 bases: TGTGCCAGCAGTCCGACCCGTGGGACAGGGAACACTGAAGCTTTCTTT. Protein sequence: CASSPTRGTGNTEAFF.

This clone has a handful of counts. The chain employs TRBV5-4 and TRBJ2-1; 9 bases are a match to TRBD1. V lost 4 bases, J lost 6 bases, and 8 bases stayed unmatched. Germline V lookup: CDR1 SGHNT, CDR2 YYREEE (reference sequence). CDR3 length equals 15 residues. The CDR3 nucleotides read TGTGCCAGCAGCGGCGGACAGGGGAGAACCAATGAGCAGTTCTTC. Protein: CASSGGQGRTNEQFF.

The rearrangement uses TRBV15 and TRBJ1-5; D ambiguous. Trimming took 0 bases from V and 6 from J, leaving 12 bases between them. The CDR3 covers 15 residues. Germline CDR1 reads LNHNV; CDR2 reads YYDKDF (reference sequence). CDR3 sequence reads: CATSRDVAGGQPQHF. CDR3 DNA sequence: TGTGCCACCAGCAGAGATGTGGCAGGAGGTCAGCCCCAGCATTTT.

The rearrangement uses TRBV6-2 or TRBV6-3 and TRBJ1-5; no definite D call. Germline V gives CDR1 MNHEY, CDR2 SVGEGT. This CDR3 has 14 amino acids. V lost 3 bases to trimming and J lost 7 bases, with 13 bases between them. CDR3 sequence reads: CASSYLSQAQPQHF. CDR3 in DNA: TGTGCCAGCAGTTATCTAAGTCAGGCCCAGCCCCAGCATTTT.

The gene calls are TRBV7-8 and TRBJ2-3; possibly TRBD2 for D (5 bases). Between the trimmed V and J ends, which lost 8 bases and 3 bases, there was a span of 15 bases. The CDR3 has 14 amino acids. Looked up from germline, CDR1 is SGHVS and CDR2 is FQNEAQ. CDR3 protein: CASVPGIATDTQYF. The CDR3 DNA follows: TGTGCCAGCGTACCGGGGATCGCAACAGATACGCAGTATTTT.

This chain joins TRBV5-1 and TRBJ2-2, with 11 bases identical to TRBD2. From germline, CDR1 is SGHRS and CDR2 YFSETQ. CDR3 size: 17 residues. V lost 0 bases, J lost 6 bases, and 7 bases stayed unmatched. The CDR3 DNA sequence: TGCGCCAGCAGCTTGGCCGGTAGCGGGAGGGCGTCCGGGGAGCTGTTTTTT. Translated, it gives CASSLAGSGRASGELFF.